This section outlines one TCR beta chain sequence together with its context. Its antigen is unidentified. Produced via immunoSEQ multiplex PCR; TCRdb's table is partial and in-frame only. The sample consists of approximately 1.5 million clones, 97% to 99% of them appearing once. These data are taken from a study of shared clonotypes between healthy human individuals. Whole-study context: There were three CD4 naive, three CD4 memory, two CD8 naive and one CD8 memory plates per donor.

Study-level findings and limits: Naive CD4 clonotype sharing across several donors was about 5%. Estimated richness was generally greater in naive than memory subsets.

Trimming cost V 8 bases and J 3 bases, with 11 bases left between them. The germline gives CDR1 SNHLY, CDR2 FYNNEI. This CDR3 has 13 residues. The gene calls are TRBV2 and TRBJ1-5; D remains ambiguous. The clonotype was recovered from a man aged 25 to 40 in good health. The sample taken for sequencing was naive CD4+ T cells sorted from blood. The sample's subset: CD45RA+ positively selected. The CDR3 nucleotides read TGTGCCAGCCAGCGGTGGACCAATCAGCCCCAGCATTTT. Its protein product is CASQRWTNQPQHF.